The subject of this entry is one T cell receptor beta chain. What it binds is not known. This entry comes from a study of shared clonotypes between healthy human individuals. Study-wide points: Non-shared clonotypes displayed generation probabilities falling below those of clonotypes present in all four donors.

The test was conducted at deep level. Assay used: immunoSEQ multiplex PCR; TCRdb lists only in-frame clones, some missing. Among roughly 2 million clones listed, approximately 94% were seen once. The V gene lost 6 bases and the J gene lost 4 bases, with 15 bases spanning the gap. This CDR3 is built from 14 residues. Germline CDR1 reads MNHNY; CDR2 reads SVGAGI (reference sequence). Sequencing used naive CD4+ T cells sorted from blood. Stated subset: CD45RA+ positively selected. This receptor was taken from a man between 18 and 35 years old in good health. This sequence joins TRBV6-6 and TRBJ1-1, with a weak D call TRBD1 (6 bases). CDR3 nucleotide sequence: TGTGCCAGCAGCGAGGGGGGCAGGGGCACTGAAGCTTTCTTT. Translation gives CASSEGGRGTEAFF.